This entry describes one TCR beta chain. What it binds is not known. CDR3 length: 19 residues. Germline V lookup: CDR1 DFQATT, CDR2 SNEGSKA (reference sequence). V lost 6 bases and J lost 1, with 28 bases in between. The data belong to a study of response to subunit inactivated influenza vaccine. The study's findings and limits: It was suggested by the authors that few new T cells are recruited by each seasonal influenza vaccination.

In TCRdb, the RT-PCR reads were re-called with MiXCR into one record per CDR3 protein. Of under 750,000 distinct CDR3 sequences in the sample, 12% were seen once. The TCR originated in a man aged 45 to 65 who received an inactivated influenza vaccine. The sample consisted of PBMCs from blood, taken on the day of vaccination. The V and J genes are TRBV20-1 and TRBJ2-4; maybe TRBD2 (7 bases). The CDR3 loop reads CSARGYGRAGGSAKNIQYF. CDR3 nucleotide sequence: TGCAGTGCGAGGGGGTATGGGAGGGCCGGGGGGTCGGCCAAAAACATTCAGTACTTC.